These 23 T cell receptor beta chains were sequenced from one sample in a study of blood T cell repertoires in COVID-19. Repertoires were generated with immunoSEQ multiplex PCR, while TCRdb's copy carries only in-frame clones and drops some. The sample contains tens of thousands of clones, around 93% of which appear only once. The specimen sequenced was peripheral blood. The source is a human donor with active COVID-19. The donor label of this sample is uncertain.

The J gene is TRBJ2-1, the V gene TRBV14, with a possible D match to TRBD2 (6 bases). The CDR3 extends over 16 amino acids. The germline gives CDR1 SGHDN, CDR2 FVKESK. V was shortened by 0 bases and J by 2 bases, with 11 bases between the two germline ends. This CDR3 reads CASSQDGGAAYNEQFF. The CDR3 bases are TGTGCCAGCAGCCAAGATGGCGGGGCGGCCTACAATGAGCAGTTCTTC. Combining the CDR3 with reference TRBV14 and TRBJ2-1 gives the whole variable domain EAGVTQFPSHSVIEKGQTVTLRCDPISGHDNLYWYRRVMGKEIKFLLHFVKESKQDESGMPNNRFLAERTGGTYSTLKVQPAELEDSGVYFCASSQDGGAAYNEQFFGPGTRLTVL.

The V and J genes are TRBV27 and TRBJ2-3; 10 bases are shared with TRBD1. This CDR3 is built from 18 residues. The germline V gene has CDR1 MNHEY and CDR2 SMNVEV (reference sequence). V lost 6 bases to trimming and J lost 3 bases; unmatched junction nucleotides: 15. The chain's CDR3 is CASSKDRGRLGVTDTQYF. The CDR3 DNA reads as TGTGCCAGCAGCAAGGACAGGGGGAGGTTAGGAGTGACAGATACGCAGTATTTT.

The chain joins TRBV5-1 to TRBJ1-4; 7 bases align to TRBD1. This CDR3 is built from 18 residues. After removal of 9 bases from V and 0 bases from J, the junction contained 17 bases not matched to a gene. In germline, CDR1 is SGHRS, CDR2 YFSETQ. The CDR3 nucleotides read TGCGCCAACTCCCGTCGAACAGGGGCCAATGCAACTAATGAAAAACTGTTTTTT. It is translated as CANSRRTGANATNEKLFF.

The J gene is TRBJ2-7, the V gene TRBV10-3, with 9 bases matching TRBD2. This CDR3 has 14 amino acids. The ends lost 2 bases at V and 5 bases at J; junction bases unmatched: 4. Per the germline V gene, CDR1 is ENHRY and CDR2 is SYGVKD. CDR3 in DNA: TGTGCCATCAGTGAGCCAGCGGGAGGTCACGAGCAGTACTTC. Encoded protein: CAISEPAGGHEQYF.

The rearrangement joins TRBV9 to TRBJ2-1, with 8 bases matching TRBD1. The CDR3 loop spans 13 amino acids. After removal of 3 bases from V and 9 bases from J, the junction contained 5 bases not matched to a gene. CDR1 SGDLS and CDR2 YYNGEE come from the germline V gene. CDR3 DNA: TGTGCCAGCAGCGGGACAGGGAGAACTGAGCAGTTCTTC. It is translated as CASSGTGRTEQFF.

The CDR3 DNA is TGTGCCAGCAGCCCTTCCGGGACTAGCTACGAGCAGTACTTC. The encoded protein is CASSPSGTSYEQYF. The chain uses TRBV9 and TRBJ2-7; 8 bases match TRBD2. J lost 3 bases, V lost 4 bases, and 6 bases had no gene match. The germline V gene encodes CDR1 SGDLS and CDR2 YYNGEE. The CDR3 covers 14 residues.

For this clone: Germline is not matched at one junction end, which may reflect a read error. Here the CDR3 reads CASSPGQGAF. As DNA, the CDR3 is TGTGCCAGCAGCCCCGGACAGGGGGCCTTC. The chain has TRBV9 and TRBJ1-2, with 10 bases fitting TRBD1. The CDR3 has 10 residues. In germline, CDR1 is SGDLS, CDR2 YYNGEE. The full variable domain, rest sourced from reference TRBV9 and TRBJ1-2, is DSGVTQTPKHLITATGQRVTLRCSPRSGDLSVYWYQQSLDQGLQFLIQYYNGEERAKGNILERFSAQQFPDLHSELNLSSLELGDSALYFCASSPGQGAFGSGTRLTVV.

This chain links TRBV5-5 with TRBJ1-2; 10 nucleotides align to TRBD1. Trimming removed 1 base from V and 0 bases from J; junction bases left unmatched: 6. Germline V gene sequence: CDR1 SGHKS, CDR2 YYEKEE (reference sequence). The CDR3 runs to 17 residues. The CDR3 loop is CASSLRDRGLANYGYTF. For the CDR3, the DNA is TGTGCCAGCAGCTTGCGGGACAGGGGTCTGGCTAACTATGGCTACACCTTC.

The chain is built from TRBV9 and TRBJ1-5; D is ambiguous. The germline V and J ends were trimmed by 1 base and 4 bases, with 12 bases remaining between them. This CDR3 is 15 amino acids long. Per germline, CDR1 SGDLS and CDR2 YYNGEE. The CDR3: CASSVFATANQPQHF. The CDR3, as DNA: TGTGCCAGCAGCGTATTCGCCACAGCTAATCAGCCCCAGCATTTT. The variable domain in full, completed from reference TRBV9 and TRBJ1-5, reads DSGVTQTPKHLITATGQRVTLRCSPRSGDLSVYWYQQSLDQGLQFLIQYYNGEERAKGNILERFSAQQFPDLHSELNLSSLELGDSALYFCASSVFATANQPQHFGDGTRLSIL.

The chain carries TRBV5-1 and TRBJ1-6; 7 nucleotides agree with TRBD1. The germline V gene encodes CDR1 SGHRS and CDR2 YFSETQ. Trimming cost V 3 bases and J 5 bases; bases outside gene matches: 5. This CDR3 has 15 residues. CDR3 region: CASSYAGGDNSPLHF. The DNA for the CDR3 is TGCGCCAGCAGCTACGCAGGGGGTGATAATTCACCCCTCCACTTT. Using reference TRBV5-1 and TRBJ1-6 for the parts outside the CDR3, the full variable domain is KAGVTQTPRYLIKTRGQQVTLSCSPISGHRSVSWYQQTPGQGLQFLFEYFSETQRNKGNFPGRFSGRQFSNSRSEMNVSTLELGDSALYLCASSYAGGDNSPLHFGNGTRLTVT.

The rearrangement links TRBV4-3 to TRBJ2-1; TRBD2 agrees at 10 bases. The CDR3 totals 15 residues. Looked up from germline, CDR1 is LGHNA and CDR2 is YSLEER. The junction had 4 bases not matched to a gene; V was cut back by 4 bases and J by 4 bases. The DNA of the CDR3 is TGCGCCAGCAGCCCCGGGACTAGCGTTTACAATGAGCAGTTCTTC. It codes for CASSPGTSVYNEQFF.

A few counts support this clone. CDR3 sequence (DNA): TGTGCCAGCAGTTACTCCAGGCTTACCTACGAGCAGTACTTC. This encodes CASSYSRLTYEQYF. The chain uses TRBV6-2 or TRBV6-3 and TRBJ2-7; no reliable D call. CDR1 is MNHEY, CDR2 SVGEGT, per germline. The CDR3 contains 14 residues. V shed 0 bases and J shed 2 bases, with 8 bases lying between them.

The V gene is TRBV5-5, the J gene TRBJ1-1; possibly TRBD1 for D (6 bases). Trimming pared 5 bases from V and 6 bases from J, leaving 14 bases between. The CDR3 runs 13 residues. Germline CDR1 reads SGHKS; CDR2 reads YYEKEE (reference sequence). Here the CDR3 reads CASRVRGAAEAFF. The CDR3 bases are TGTGCCAGCAGGGTTCGGGGGGCCGCTGAAGCTTTCTTT.

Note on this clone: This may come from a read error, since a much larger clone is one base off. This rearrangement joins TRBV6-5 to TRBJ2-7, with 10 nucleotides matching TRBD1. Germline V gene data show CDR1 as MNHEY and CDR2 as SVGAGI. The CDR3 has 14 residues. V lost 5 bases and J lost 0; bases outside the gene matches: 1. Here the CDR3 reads CASSRTGGSYEQYF. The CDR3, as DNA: TGTGCCAGCAGTCGGACAGGGGGCTCCTACGAGCAGTACTTC.

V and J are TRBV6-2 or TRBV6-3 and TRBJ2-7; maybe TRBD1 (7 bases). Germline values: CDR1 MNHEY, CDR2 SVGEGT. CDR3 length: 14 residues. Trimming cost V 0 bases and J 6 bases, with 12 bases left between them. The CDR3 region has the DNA TGTGCCAGCAGTTACTCTGCAGGGGGGCTCGAGCAGTACTTC. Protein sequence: CASSYSAGGLEQYF.

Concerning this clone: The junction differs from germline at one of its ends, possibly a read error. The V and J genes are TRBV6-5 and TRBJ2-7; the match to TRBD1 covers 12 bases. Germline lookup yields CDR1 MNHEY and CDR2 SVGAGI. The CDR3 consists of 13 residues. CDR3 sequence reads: CASSPGQGAITRF. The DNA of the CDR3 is TGTGCCAGCAGTCCGGGACAGGGGGCAATTACCCGCTTC.

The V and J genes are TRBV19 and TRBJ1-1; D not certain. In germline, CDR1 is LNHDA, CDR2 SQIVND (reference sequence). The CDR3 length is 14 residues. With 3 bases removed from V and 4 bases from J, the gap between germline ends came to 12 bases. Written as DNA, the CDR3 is TGTGCCAGTAGTATTCAGGAAGGGAGCACTGAAGCTTTCTTT. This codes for CASSIQEGSTEAFF.

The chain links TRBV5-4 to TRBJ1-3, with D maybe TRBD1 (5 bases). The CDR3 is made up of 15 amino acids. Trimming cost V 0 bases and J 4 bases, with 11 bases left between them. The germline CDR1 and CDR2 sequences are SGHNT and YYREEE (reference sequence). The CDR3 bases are TGTGCCAGCAGCTTGGCGGGTCAGGGAGGAAACACCATATATTTT. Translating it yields CASSLAGQGGNTIYF.

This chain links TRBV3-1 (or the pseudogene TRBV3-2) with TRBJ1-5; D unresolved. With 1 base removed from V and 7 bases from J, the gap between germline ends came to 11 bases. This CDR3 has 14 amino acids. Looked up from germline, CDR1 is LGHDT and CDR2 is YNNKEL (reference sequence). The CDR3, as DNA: TGTGCCAGCAGCCAAGGAGGCCAGCGGCAGCCCCAGCATTTT. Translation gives CASSQGGQRQPQHF.

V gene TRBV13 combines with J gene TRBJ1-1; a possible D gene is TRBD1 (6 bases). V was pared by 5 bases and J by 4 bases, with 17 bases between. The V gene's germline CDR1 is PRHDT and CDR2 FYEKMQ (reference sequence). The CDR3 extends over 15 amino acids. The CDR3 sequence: CASSLGGGPPTEAFF. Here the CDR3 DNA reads TGTGCCAGCAGCCTTGGGGGGGGCCCGCCCACTGAAGCTTTCTTT.

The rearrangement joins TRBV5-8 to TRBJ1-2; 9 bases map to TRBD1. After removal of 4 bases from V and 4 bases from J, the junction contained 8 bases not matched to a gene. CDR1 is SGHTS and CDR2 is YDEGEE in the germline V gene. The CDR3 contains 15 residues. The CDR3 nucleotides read TGTGCCAGCAGCCAAAGGGACAGGGTAACCTATGGCTACACCTTC. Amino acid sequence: CASSQRDRVTYGYTF. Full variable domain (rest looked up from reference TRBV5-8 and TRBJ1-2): EAGVTQSPTHLIKTRGQQATLRCSPISGHTSVYWYQQALGLGLQFLLWYDEGEERNRGNFPPRFSGRQFPNYSSELNVNALELEDSALYLCASSQRDRVTYGYTFGSGTRLTVV.

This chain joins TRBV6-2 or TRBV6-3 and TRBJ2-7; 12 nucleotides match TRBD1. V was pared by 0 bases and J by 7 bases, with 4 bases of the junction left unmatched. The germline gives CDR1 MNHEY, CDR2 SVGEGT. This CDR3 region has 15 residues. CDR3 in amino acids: CASSYSGDRGREQYF. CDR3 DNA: TGTGCCAGCAGTTACTCGGGGGACAGGGGGCGAGAGCAGTACTTC.

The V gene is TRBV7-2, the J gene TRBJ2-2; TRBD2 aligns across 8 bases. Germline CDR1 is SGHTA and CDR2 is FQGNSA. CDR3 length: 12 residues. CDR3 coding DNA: TGTGGGAGCGGGAGCAGCACCGGGGAGCTGTTTTTT. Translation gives CGSGSSTGELFF.